The rows below give T cell receptor beta chains drawn from one sample of a study of cytomegalovirus exposure and HLA in healthy donors. Sequenced by immunoSEQ multiplex PCR; TCRdb stores in-frame clones only, minus some. The profile shows some 98,000 clones, more than 75% of them singletons. The sample comprised PBMCs. The receptors were sampled from a man aged 18-30 years in good health and CMV-seropositive. CDR3s leave out the opening cysteine and the closing phenylalanine or tryptophan.

TRBJ2-7	TRBV6-1	ASSEASTSGSNSEQY
TRBJ2-3	TRBV5-1	ASSYSDDTQY
TRBJ2-2	TRBV5-1	ASSYGQGGGAGELF
TRBJ2-3	TRBV2	ASSTGGSTDTQY
TRBJ1-1	TRBV18	ASSPSTGRNTEAF
TRBJ2-3	TRBV21-1	ASSKGRQVDGDTQY
TRBJ1-2	TRBV5-1	ASSAGQNGYT
TRBJ2-7	TRBV4-1	ASSARLAVSSYEQY
TRBJ2-3	TRBV27	ASSSTFGRGADTQY
TRBJ2-5	TRBV5-6	ASSFAPGQGEETQY
TRBJ2-5	TRBV21-1	ASSPCGASGYQETQY
TRBJ1-4	TRBV18	ASSPNRGLDEKLF
TRBJ2-1	TRBV19	ASSVGLAGSIPSV
TRBJ2-7	TRBV27	ASSRQGVDFYEQY
TRBJ2-2	TRBV4-1	ASSQDRDTSTGELF
TRBJ2-7	TRBV11-2	ASSSGTGFTYEQY
TRBJ1-1	TRBV27	ASSFVGGFVTEAF
TRBJ2-7	TRBV9	ASSVDGGTSGTYEQY
TRBJ2-7	TRBV7-3	ASSLMWLAGPYEQY
TRBJ1-1	TRBV6-5	ASSLGGSEAF
TRBJ1-1	TRBV13	ASSPPPYTGAF
TRBJ2-7	TRBV7-2	ASSLGQGAYEQY
TRBJ1-6	TRBV5-4	ASSGNRDSSPLH
TRBJ2-1	TRBV7-9	ASSHRVAPEPGDEQF
TRBJ2-7	TRBV27	ASSPDRGGYEQY
TRBJ1-2	TRBV4-1	ASSQVEGEVNGYT
TRBJ1-6	TRBV5-6	ASSPTFGQGYSSPLH
TRBJ1-2	TRBV28	ASSSGGGIYGYT
TRBJ2-7	TRBV5-1	ASTQLGGGGSYEQY
TRBJ2-1	TRBV7-3	ASSSTPGLAALNEQF
TRBJ1-3	TRBV5-6	ASSLTLGVGNTIY
TRBJ2-7	TRBV5-4	ASSLALSFEQY
TRBJ2-7	TRBV6-5	ASMLQSTAYEQY
TRBJ2-7	TRBV5-1	ASSSGTGMAYEQY
TRBJ2-1	TRBV29-1	SVEDLREVHNEQF
TRBJ2-3	TRBV5-5	ASSSAGRESTDTQY
TRBJ2-3	TRBV2	ASMATYGAKIDTQY
TRBJ2-7	TRBV7-2	ASRLLQSGFAEQY
TRBJ2-5	TRBV7-2	ASSLRRLAGQETQY
TRBJ2-7	TRBV6-5	ASSYRSGASYEQY
TRBJ2-5	TRBV6-1	ASRVGQGVLETQY
TRBJ2-2	TRBV7-6	ASSPQTSGELF
TRBJ2-7	TRBV7-2	ASSLTSGSSYEQY
TRBJ1-2	TRBV28	ASSFGDRLRSNYGYT
TRBJ2-5	TRBV5-4	ASSLVGTGGETQY
TRBJ2-1	TRBV19	ASSIAGLAGGYNEQF
TRBJ2-2	TRBV19	ASRPDRGYTGELF
TRBJ2-1	TRBV18	ASSPTGQNNEQF
TRBJ1-1	TRBV5-1	ASSPTGTGNTEAF
TRBJ2-1	TRBV6-5	ASSYRDRPYNEQF
TRBJ2-7	TRBV2	ASSEDTLYEQY
TRBJ1-5	TRBV29-1	SVETPDITQH